This T cell receptor beta chain was documented in a study of cytomegalovirus exposure and HLA in healthy donors. V lost 4 bases to trimming and J lost 3 bases, with 12 bases between them. Germline V gene lookup returns CDR1 SGDLS and CDR2 YYNGEE. This CDR3 has 14 residues. The PCR had 60 Vbeta and 13 Jbeta primers. TCRdb's copy holds only in-frame clones and misses some; the assay was immunoSEQ multiplex PCR. The table shows some 80,000 clones, with about 79% occurring only once. The chain has TRBV9 and TRBJ2-3; D is possibly TRBD2 (7 bases). The TCR sequence derives from a man younger than 30 in good health and CMV-seropositive. The specimen sequenced was PBMCs. The CDR3 region is CASSRGGSTDTQYF. Here the CDR3 DNA reads TGTGCCAGCAGCAGGGGGGGGTCGACAGATACGCAGTATTTT.